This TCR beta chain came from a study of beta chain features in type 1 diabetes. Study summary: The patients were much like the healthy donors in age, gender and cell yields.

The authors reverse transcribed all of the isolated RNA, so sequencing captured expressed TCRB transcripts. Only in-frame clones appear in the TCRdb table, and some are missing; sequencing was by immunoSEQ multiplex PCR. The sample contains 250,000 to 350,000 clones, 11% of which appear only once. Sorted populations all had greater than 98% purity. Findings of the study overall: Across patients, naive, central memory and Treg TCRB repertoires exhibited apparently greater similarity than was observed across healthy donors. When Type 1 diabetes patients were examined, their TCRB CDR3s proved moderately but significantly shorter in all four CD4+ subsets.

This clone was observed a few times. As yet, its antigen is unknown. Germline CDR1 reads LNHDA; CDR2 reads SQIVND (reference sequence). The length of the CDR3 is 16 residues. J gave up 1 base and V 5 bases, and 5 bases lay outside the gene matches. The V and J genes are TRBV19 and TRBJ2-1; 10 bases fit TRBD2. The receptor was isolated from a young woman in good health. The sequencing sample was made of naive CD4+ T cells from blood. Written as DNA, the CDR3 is TGTGCCAGTAGTGCGAGTAGCGGGAGGTCCTACAATGAGCAGTTCTTC. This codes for CASSASSGRSYNEQFF.